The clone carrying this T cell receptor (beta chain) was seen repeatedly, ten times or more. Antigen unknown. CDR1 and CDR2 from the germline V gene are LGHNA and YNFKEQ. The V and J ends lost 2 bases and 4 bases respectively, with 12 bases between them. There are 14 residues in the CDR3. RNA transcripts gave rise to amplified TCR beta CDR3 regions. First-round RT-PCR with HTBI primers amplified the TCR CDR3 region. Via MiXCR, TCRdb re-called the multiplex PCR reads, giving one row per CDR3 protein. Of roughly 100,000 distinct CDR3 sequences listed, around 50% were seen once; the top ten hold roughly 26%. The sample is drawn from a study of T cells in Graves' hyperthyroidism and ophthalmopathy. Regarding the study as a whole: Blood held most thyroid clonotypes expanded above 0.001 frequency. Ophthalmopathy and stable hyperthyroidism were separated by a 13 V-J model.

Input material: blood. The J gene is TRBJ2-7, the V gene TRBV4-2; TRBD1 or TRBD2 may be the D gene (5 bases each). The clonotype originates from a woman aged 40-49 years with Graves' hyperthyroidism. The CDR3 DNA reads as TGTGCCAGCAGCCAATGGGTCAGGGAGTACGAGCAGTACTTC. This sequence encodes CASSQWVREYEQYF.